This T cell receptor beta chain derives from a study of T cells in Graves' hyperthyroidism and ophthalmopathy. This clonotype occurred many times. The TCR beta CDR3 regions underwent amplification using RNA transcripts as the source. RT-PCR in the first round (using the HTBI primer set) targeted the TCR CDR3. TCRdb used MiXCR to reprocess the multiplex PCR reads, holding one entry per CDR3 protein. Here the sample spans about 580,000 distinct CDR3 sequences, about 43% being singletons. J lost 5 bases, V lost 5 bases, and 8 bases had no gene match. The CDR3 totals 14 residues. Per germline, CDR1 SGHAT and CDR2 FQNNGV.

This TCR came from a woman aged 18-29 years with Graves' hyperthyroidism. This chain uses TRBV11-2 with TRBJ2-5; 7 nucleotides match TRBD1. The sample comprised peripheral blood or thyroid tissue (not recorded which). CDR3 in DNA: TGTGCCAGCAGCCCGCTGGGCAGGGGGGAGACCCAGTACTTC. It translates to CASSPLGRGETQYF.